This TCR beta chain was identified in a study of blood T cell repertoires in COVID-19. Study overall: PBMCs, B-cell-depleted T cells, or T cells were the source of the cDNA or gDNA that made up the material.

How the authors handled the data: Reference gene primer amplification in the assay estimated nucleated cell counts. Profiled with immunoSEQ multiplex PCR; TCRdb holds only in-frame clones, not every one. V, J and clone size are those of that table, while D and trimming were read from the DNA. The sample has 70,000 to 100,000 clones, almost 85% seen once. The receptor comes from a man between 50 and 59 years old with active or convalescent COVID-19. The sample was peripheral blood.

The CDR3 here is CASSLRLAGGGTYNEQFF. DNA of the CDR3: TGTGCCAGCAGTCTCCGACTAGCGGGGGGCGGAACCTACAATGAGCAGTTCTTC. The V and J genes are TRBV3-1 (or the pseudogene TRBV3-2) and TRBJ2-1; TRBD2 matches at 13 bases. Germline V gives CDR1 LGHDT, CDR2 YNNKEL (reference sequence). With V trimmed by 6 bases and J by 2 bases, 10 bases remained unmatched. The CDR3 contains 18 residues.